The sample holds a few counts of the clone carrying this TCR beta chain. Its target is not known. The sample originates from a study of human T cells and chemical hapten exposure. Study-level background: 2% DPC applied to a 2 cm by 2 cm arm area sensitized donors. Points from the study as a whole: Alopecia in all donors means immunity may differ from healthy individuals. Against controls, expanded TCRs gave rise to significantly more large CDR3 similarity clusters.

Time point given: patch test 3, about 24 weeks after DPC sensitization. Treatment given: therapeutic diphenylcyclopropenone sensitization with weekly scalp DPC. TCRdb recomputed calls from the RACE reads with MiXCR, one row per CDR3 protein. The table includes about 84,000 distinct CDR3 sequences, about 10% detected once. The receptor was derived from a woman aged 45-59 years with alopecia areata. Some clones in this sample may be carry-over from other donors' samples. The material was whole blood, obtained in connection with sensitization to the hapten diphenylcyclopropenone (DPC).

The CDR3 reads CSVASAPSGEAFF. CDR3 nucleotide sequence: TGCAGCGTCGCTTCCGCACCCAGCGGTGAAGCTTTCTTT. The chain employs TRBV29-1 and TRBJ1-1; D is unresolved. Trimming removed 6 bases at V and 7 bases at J, with 18 bases between. Germline-derived CDR1 and CDR2 are SQVTM and ANQGSEA. The CDR3 has 13 amino acids.